The rows below give T cell receptor beta chains drawn from one sample of a study of control samples from healthy donors and cancer patients. Clones were read by immunoSEQ multiplex PCR, and TCRdb kept only the in-frame ones, dropping some. The table includes around 100,000 clones, about 92% detected once. The sample consisted of blood. The receptors were gathered from a woman between 18 and 29 years old in good health. Both conserved end residues are part of each CDR3. A D gene is named only where the DNA matches it firmly. Clone size is given for some rows only: seen once, a few or many times, or a class if the clone is expanded.

size	D	V	length	J	DNA	CDR3
-	TRBD2	TRBV6-5	14	TRBJ2-5	TGTGCCAGCAGACCAGCGGGGGGGCCGGAGACCCAGTACTTC	CASRPAGGPETQYF
once	TRBD2	TRBV18	17	TRBJ2-1	TGTGCCAGCTCACCAACCCTAGCGGGAGGACTTTACAATGAGCAGTTCTTC	CASSPTLAGGLYNEQFF
-	TRBD1	TRBV6-6	15	TRBJ1-2	TGTGCCAGCAGCTCCGTAACAGGGGGCGACTATGGCTACACCTTC	CASSSVTGGDYGYTF
-	-	TRBV6-2/TRBV6-3	15	TRBJ2-2	TGTGCCAGCAGTTATGTGGGGAACACAGCCGGGGAGCTGTTTTTT	CASSYVGNTAGELFF
-	-	TRBV25-1	14	TRBJ1-2	TGTGCCAGCAGTGGACAGGAGGATCGCTATGGCTACACCTTC	CASSGQEDRYGYTF
once	-	TRBV5-5	15	TRBJ1-6	TGTGCCAGCAGCTTGTTCGGGGCCTCTAATTCACCCCTCCACTTT	CASSLFGASNSPLHF
-	TRBD1	TRBV5-5	17	TRBJ2-1	TGTGCCAGCAGCTTCGTCAGGGGGCGCGCAAGTTTCGATGAGCAGTTCTTC	CASSFVRGRASFDEQFF
-	-	TRBV30	12	TRBJ1-2	TGTGCCTGGCAGGGGAGGGGCTATGGCTACACCTTC	CAWQGRGYGYTF
-	-	TRBV9	13	TRBJ1-1	TGTGCCAGCAGCCGTAAACGAGGCACTGAAGCTTTCTTT	CASSRKRGTEAFF
-	TRBD1	TRBV28	14	TRBJ1-3	TGTGCCAGCAGCTTACAGGGGTCTGGAAACACCATATATTTT	CASSLQGSGNTIYF
-	-	TRBV5-6	16	TRBJ1-4	TGTGCCAGCAGCTTGACCCAGTCTGGCCTGGATGAAAAACTGTTTTTT	CASSLTQSGLDEKLFF
-	-	TRBV7-9	15	TRBJ2-5	TGTGCCAGCAGCTTGGGAGCACAAGTCCAAGAGACCCAGTACTTC	CASSLGAQVQETQYF
-	-	TRBV6-1	14	TRBJ1-5	TGTGCCAGCAGTTCTGGGACAAGAAATCAGCCCCAGCATTTT	CASSSGTRNQPQHF
-	TRBD2	TRBV6-2/TRBV6-3	16	TRBJ2-7	TGTGCCAGCAGTTTAAACCCGGGACTAGCGGGATTGCCGCAGTACTTC	CASSLNPGLAGLPQYF
-	TRBD1	TRBV27	15	TRBJ1-3	TGTGCCAGCGCTCCGGGACAGGGGCCTGGAAACACCATATATTTT	CASAPGQGPGNTIYF
-	-	TRBV6-5	12	TRBJ2-7	TGTGCCAGCAGGAAGGTAAACTACGAGCAGTACTTC	CASRKVNYEQYF
-	-	TRBV3-1/TRBV3-2	14	TRBJ1-1	TGTGCCAGCAGCCAAATTAGAGTGAACACTGAAGCTTTCTTT	CASSQIRVNTEAFF
-	-	TRBV30	14	TRBJ2-7	TGTGCCTGGAACCTTCGACAGAGTGGGTACGAGCAGTACTTC	CAWNLRQSGYEQYF
-	-	TRBV5-4	13	TRBJ2-7	TGTGCCAGCAGCTTGCCCAGCGGTTACGAGCAGTACTTC	CASSLPSGYEQYF
-	TRBD1	TRBV5-4	16	TRBJ2-7	TGTGCCAGCAGCCCCCGGACAGGGGTAGGGTCCTACGAGCAGTACTTC	CASSPRTGVGSYEQYF
-	-	TRBV6-1	16	TRBJ1-3	TGTGCCAGCAGTGAAGATGAACGGGTTCCGGGAAACACCATATATTTT	CASSEDERVPGNTIYF
-	TRBD1	TRBV6-4	15	TRBJ1-1	TGTGCCAGCAGTGACCAGGTCGGACAGGGCTCTGAAGCTTTCTTT	CASSDQVGQGSEAFF
-	-	TRBV7-8	15	TRBJ2-7	TGTGCCAGCATCCCGGCGGGACTTAGCTCCTACGAGCAGTACTTC	CASIPAGLSSYEQYF
-	-	TRBV4-3	15	TRBJ1-2	TGCGCCAGCAGCCAAGATCCCAGCAAGAACTATGGCTACACCTTC	CASSQDPSKNYGYTF
-	-	TRBV15	15	TRBJ2-7	TGTGCCACCAGCAGAGTCGGGGACCTCACCTACGAGCAGTACTTC	CATSRVGDLTYEQYF
-	TRBD1	TRBV5-1	14	TRBJ1-1	TGCGCCAGCAACCTGGGACAGGGGAACACTGAAGCTTTCTTT	CASNLGQGNTEAFF
-	-	TRBV7-9	12	TRBJ1-5	TGTGCCAGCAGCTCCCTCGGACAGCCCCAGCATTTT	CASSSLGQPQHF
-	TRBD2	TRBV6-5	16	TRBJ2-3	TGTGCCAGCAGTTATATCGGGAGGGAGGAGACAGATACGCAGTATTTT	CASSYIGREETDTQYF
-	TRBD1	TRBV29-1	13	TRBJ2-1	TGCAGCGTCTACGGACAGGTCGGCAATGAGCAGTTCTTC	CSVYGQVGNEQFF
-	-	TRBV20-1	10	TRBJ2-3	TGCAGTGCTACGGGGACTACGCAGTATTTT	CSATGTTQYF
-	TRBD2	TRBV6-2/TRBV6-3	15	TRBJ2-7	TGTGCCAGCAGTTACTGGGGTGGCGGGAGTTACGAGCAGTACTTC	CASSYWGGGSYEQYF
-	-	TRBV3-1/TRBV3-2	14	TRBJ1-5	TGTGCCAGCAGCATAGGAGCGAGCAATCAGCCCCAGCATTTT	CASSIGASNQPQHF
medium-sized	TRBD2	TRBV6-1	15	TRBJ2-7	TGTGCCAGCAGTGAGACTAGCGGGGGGGCCTACGAGCAGTACTTC	CASSETSGGAYEQYF
-	-	TRBV5-1	13	TRBJ2-1	TGCGCCAGCAGCACGGTATCCACACAGGAGCAGTTCTTC	CASSTVSTQEQFF
-	-	TRBV3-1/TRBV3-2	15	TRBJ2-2	TGTGCCAGCTGCCCCTACGGGCGAAACACCGGGGAGCTGTTTTTT	CASCPYGRNTGELFF
-	-	TRBV6-5	14	TRBJ1-1	TGTGCCAGCCTACAGGGATGGTCGAACACTGAAGCTTTCTTT	CASLQGWSNTEAFF
-	-	TRBV4-2	14	TRBJ2-7	TGTGCCAGCAGCCAAGATGGGACGGTTTACGAGCAGTACTTC	CASSQDGTVYEQYF
-	TRBD2	TRBV30	15	TRBJ2-3	TGTGCCTGGAGTCGTCGACTAGCGCGCACAGATACGCAGTATTTT	CAWSRRLARTDTQYF
-	TRBD1	TRBV7-2	15	TRBJ2-5	TGTGCCAGCAGCTTAGGGGACAGGGGGCTAGAGACCCAGTACTTC	CASSLGDRGLETQYF
-	TRBD1	TRBV7-9	15	TRBJ1-5	TGTGCCAGCAGCAAAGGGACAGGGGGCGGTCAGCCCCAGCATTTT	CASSKGTGGGQPQHF
-	-	TRBV13	13	TRBJ2-6	TGTGCCAGCAGGCAACAAGGGGCCAACGTCCTGACTTTC	CASRQQGANVLTF
-	-	TRBV7-9	15	TRBJ1-4	TGTGCCAGCAGCTTAACATGGGCTACAAATGAAAAACTGTTTTTT	CASSLTWATNEKLFF
-	-	TRBV10-3	14	TRBJ2-4	TGTGCCATCAGCGAAACAGGAGGCAAAAACATTCAGTACTTC	CAISETGGKNIQYF
-	-	TRBV7-9	12	TRBJ2-1	TGTGCCAGCAGTCGAGACACGTGGGAGCAGTTCTTC	CASSRDTWEQFF
-	TRBD2	TRBV6-5	15	TRBJ2-7	TGTGCCAGCAGTCCCCGGACTAGCGGGGCCTCAGAGCAGTACTTC	CASSPRTSGASEQYF
-	-	TRBV28	12	TRBJ1-4	TGTGCCCGCCGTGGGGAGAATGAAAAACTGTTTTTT	CARRGENEKLFF
-	-	TRBV15	14	TRBJ2-7	TGTGCCACCAGCAGAGATCCGAGCTCCTACGAGCAGTACTTC	CATSRDPSSYEQYF
-	TRBD2	TRBV4-2	15	TRBJ2-2	TGTGCCAGCAGCCAGGCGGGAGGCCCCACCGGGGAGCTGTTTTTT	CASSQAGGPTGELFF
-	-	TRBV9	16	TRBJ2-3	TGTGCCAGCTCCCGGGGGAAGGGATCTAGCACAGATACGCAGTATTTT	CASSRGKGSSTDTQYF